This TCR beta chain was identified in a study of T-cell memory formation after mild COVID-19. Study-wide results and caveats: CM and EM subsets held most contracting CD4+ clones; EMRA held CD8+ ones.

TCRdb processed the 5' RACE reads anew with MiXCR; each CDR3 protein has one entry. This sample yields about 49,000 distinct CDR3 sequences, of which about 28% are seen a single time; 43% belongs to the top ten. The germline V and J ends were trimmed by 5 bases and 7 bases, with 12 bases remaining between them. This CDR3 has 14 residues. The germline V gene has CDR1 SGHTA and CDR2 FQGTGA. Comment on this clonotype: Its target is not known.

What was sequenced was PBMCs or a T cell subset sorted from them (not recorded which). The chain carries TRBV7-3 and TRBJ1-6, with D perhaps TRBD1 (5 bases). This TCR was sampled from a man between 18 and 29 years old who had mild COVID-19 (a few samples of this study predate the infection). Cell type and time point are not known. CDR3 sequence reads: CASSPGGGNSPLHF. The CDR3 coding sequence is TGTGCCAGCAGCCCCGGCGGGGGAAATTCACCCCTCCACTTT.